Listed here is a single TCR beta chain. Its antigen remains unidentified. V lost 0 bases, J lost 4 bases, and 17 bases lay in between. The CDR3 loop spans 16 amino acids. Germline V gene lookup returns CDR1 SGHRS and CDR2 YFSETQ. This sample is part of a study of T cell responses to AZD1222 COVID-19 vaccine. Findings and caveats of the study: Regions left unmutated in variants are reportedly the target of nearly half of spike-specific TCRs.

Method: immunoSEQ multiplex PCR; TCRdb's copy keeps in-frame clones and lacks some. The sample includes 120,000 to 150,000 clones, about 90% of them seen just once. This receptor was identified in an adult in good health. The rearrangement links TRBV5-1 to TRBJ2-7; D is possibly TRBD2 (5 bases). The sequenced sample was peripheral blood, obtained on day 0 of AZD1222 vaccination. The CDR3 DNA reads TGCGCCAGCAGCTTGGCTGTTAACTCCCGGGGATACGAGCAGTACTTC. Its translation is CASSLAVNSRGYEQYF.